Listed here are 27 T cell receptor beta chains from one sample, sequenced in a study of cytomegalovirus exposure and HLA in healthy donors. A multiplex PCR was run with 60 Vbeta primers and 13 Jbeta primers. The data were produced by immunoSEQ multiplex PCR, yet TCRdb's version contains in-frame clones alone and is incomplete. The sample shows about 130,000 clones, roughly 70% of them seen only once. The sequenced sample was PBMCs. The receptor source for this set is a man in his forties in good health and CMV-seronegative.

This rearrangement joins TRBV5-1 to TRBJ2-3, with 8 nucleotides matching TRBD2. With 1 base clipped from V and 2 bases from J, the junction kept 3 bases outside the gene matches. The CDR3 sequence is 15 residues long. The germline CDR1 and CDR2 sequences are SGHRS and YFSETQ. DNA of the CDR3: TGCGCCAGCAGCTTGAGCGGGGGCAACACAGATACGCAGTATTTT. Amino acid sequence: CASSLSGGNTDTQYF.

The V call is TRBV18, the J call TRBJ1-1; D gene uncertain. Germline values: CDR1 KGHSH, CDR2 LQKENI. The CDR3 length is 15 residues. Trimming removed 1 base from V and 1 base from J, with 10 bases in between. CDR3 residues: CASSPRALGNTEAFF. CDR3 in DNA: TGTGCCAGCTCACCACGGGCTTTGGGGAACACTGAAGCTTTCTTT.

The gene calls are TRBV7-2 and TRBJ2-7; the D gene is possibly TRBD1 (5 bases). CDR1 is SGHTA, CDR2 FQGNSA, per germline. The CDR3 is made up of 13 amino acids. Trimming left V 8 bases short and J 2 bases short, with 13 bases between. CDR3 loop: CASGQRGTYEQYF. The CDR3 DNA sequence: TGTGCCAGCGGGCAAAGGGGAACCTACGAGCAGTACTTC. Complete variable domain (other parts from reference TRBV7-2 and TRBJ2-7): GAGVSQSPSNKVTEKGKDVELRCDPISGHTALYWYRQSLGQGLEFLIYFQGNSAPDKSGLPSDRFSAERTGGSVSTLTIQRTQQEDSAVYLCASGQRGTYEQYFGPGTRLTVT.

V usage is TRBV7-2 and J usage is TRBJ1-6; D gene uncertain. The CDR3 is 13 residues long. V lost 0 bases and J 9 bases, leaving 6 bases between the germline ends. Germline V CDR1 and CDR2: SGHTA, FQGNSA. CDR3 residues: CASSLATSSPLHF. DNA for the CDR3: TGTGCCAGCAGCTTAGCGACAAGTTCACCCCTCCACTTT.

J is TRBJ2-3 and V is TRBV27; a possible D gene is TRBD1 (5 bases). The CDR3 is 16 residues long. CDR1 is MNHEY, CDR2 SMNVEV, per germline (reference sequence). Trimming cost V 3 bases and J 1 base, with 14 bases left between them. CDR3 protein: CASSFRAGQGTDTQYF. The CDR3 DNA reads as TGTGCCAGCAGTTTTCGGGCAGGGCAGGGCACAGATACGCAGTATTTT.

The CDR3 region has the DNA TGCGCCAGCAGCCATCTAGCGGGGGGGGGTGAGCAGTACTTC. Protein: CASSHLAGGGEQYF. The V call is TRBV4-1, the J call TRBJ2-7, with 12 bases matching TRBD2. The V segment lost 3 bases and the J segment 7 bases; nucleotides outside the gene matches: 4. Per the germline V gene, CDR1 is MGHRA and CDR2 is YSYEKL. The CDR3 covers 14 residues.

On this clone itself: The junction and the germline gene differ at one end; a read error may be behind it. The chain employs TRBV7-3 and TRBJ2-1, with 15 bases identical to TRBD2. CDR1 and CDR2 from the germline V gene are SGHTA and FQGTGA. The CDR3 is 14 amino acids. The chain's CDR3 is CASSTGLAGGLLIF. CDR3 DNA: TGTGCCAGCAGTACAGGACTAGCGGGGGGGCTGTTGATCTTC.

The J gene is TRBJ1-5, the V gene TRBV2; D not certain. The germline CDR1 and CDR2 sequences are SNHLY and FYNNEI. Trimming cost V 4 bases and J 0 bases, with 7 bases left between them. The CDR3 totals 14 residues. CDR3 protein: CASSGPDSNQPQHF. CDR3 DNA: TGTGCCAGCAGTGGCCCAGATAGCAATCAGCCCCAGCATTTT.

This clone is medium-sized by share. This chain connects TRBV29-1 to TRBJ2-6; D possibly corresponds to TRBD1 (6 bases). Germline CDR1 and CDR2: SQVTM and ANQGSEA. The CDR3 sequence is 14 residues long. V was pared by 3 bases and J by 2 bases, with 8 bases between. CDR3 DNA: TGCAGCGTTGATACAGGGACTGGGGCCAACGTCCTGACTTTC. Translating it yields CSVDTGTGANVLTF.

V is TRBV6-5 and J is TRBJ2-7, with TRBD2 matching 14 bases. Unmatched junction bases numbered 6, after V lost 6 bases and J lost 5 bases. The CDR3 has 15 amino acids. From germline, CDR1 is MNHEY and CDR2 SVGAGI. The CDR3 DNA is TGTGCCAGCAGGGGGGGACTAGCGGGGGCCCACGAGCAGTACTTC. Protein sequence: CASRGGLAGAHEQYF.

The rearrangement links TRBV4-3 to TRBJ2-2; D perhaps matches TRBD2 (5 bases). The CDR3 runs 18 residues. Looked up from germline, CDR1 is LGHNA and CDR2 is YSLEER. V lost 0 bases to trimming and J lost 5 bases, with 19 bases between them. The CDR3, as DNA: TGCGCCAGCAGCCAAGATCCCCCGGCGGCTAGCTGGACCGGGGAGCTGTTTTTT. It is translated as CASSQDPPAASWTGELFF.

The table lists this clone with a few counts. The chain recombines TRBV7-3 with TRBJ2-1, with D maybe TRBD2 (6 bases). The CDR3 is made up of 15 amino acids. Trimming removed 2 bases from V and 7 bases from J, with 15 bases in between. Germline loops: CDR1 SGHTA, CDR2 FQGTGA. CDR3 bases: TGTGCCAGCAGCTTATACCCTAGCGAGGGGAATGAGCAGTTCTTC. Translation gives CASSLYPSEGNEQFF.

The J gene is TRBJ1-3, the V gene TRBV15; no definite D call. The CDR3 loop spans 18 amino acids. With 4 bases removed from V and 0 bases from J, the gap between germline ends came to 19 bases. CDR1 and CDR2 from the germline V gene are LNHNV and YYDKDF (reference sequence). The CDR3 DNA is TGTGCCACCAGCAAAAACTTGTTAAGGAGCTCCTCTGGAAACACCATATATTTT. Amino acids: CATSKNLLRSSSGNTIYF.

This clone was found once. The CDR3: CASSVTGGSYEQYF. For the CDR3, the DNA is TGTGCCAGTAGTGTCACAGGGGGGTCCTACGAGCAGTACTTC. The chain combines TRBV19 with TRBJ2-7; TRBD1 matches at 8 bases. This CDR3 is 14 amino acids long. J was trimmed by 1 base and V by 5 bases; bases with no gene match: 4. Germline V lookup: CDR1 LNHDA, CDR2 SQIVND (reference sequence).

The count of this clone is one. This rearrangement joins TRBV28 to TRBJ1-2; 8 bases are a match to TRBD1. V was pared by 6 bases and J by 5 bases, with 5 bases of the junction left unmatched. Germline V gene sequence: CDR1 MDHEN, CDR2 SYDVKM. CDR3 length equals 13 residues. The CDR3 bases are TGTGCCAGCAGCCCTACAGGGGGATATGGCTACACCTTC. It yields the protein CASSPTGGYGYTF.

The J gene is TRBJ2-7, the V gene TRBV30; D is perhaps TRBD1 (6 bases). V was cut by 3 bases and J by 4 bases, with 13 bases left in between. There are 13 residues in the CDR3. In germline, CDR1 is GTSNPN, CDR2 SVGIG (reference sequence). As DNA, the CDR3 is TGTGCCTGGAGGAAGACAGGAAAGTACGAGCAGTACTTC. Its translation: CAWRKTGKYEQYF.

The chain employs TRBV29-1 and TRBJ1-1; 11 bases map to TRBD1. With 6 bases clipped from V and 2 bases from J, the junction kept 8 bases outside the gene matches. This CDR3 contains 15 residues. Germline CDR1 and CDR2: SQVTM and ANQGSEA. The CDR3 bases are TGCAGCGTCCCCGGACAGGGGGCGCCTAACACTGAAGCTTTCTTT. Translating gives CSVPGQGAPNTEAFF.

The table lists this clone with a few counts. The rearrangement links TRBV4-3 to TRBJ1-4; 9 positions match TRBD1. Germline lookup yields CDR1 LGHNA and CDR2 YSLEER. V trimming: 3 bases; J trimming: 3 bases; junction bases outside the gene matches: 5. The CDR3 extends over 16 amino acids. CDR3 amino acids: CASSHTGGAANEKLFF. The CDR3 region has the DNA TGCGCCAGCAGCCATACAGGGGGCGCGGCTAATGAAAAACTGTTTTTT.

With respect to this clone: The same CDR3 can be traced to other DNA sequences in this sample. The chain is built from TRBV30 and TRBJ1-6; D perhaps matches TRBD1 (6 bases). The germline V gene encodes CDR1 GTSNPN and CDR2 SVGIG (reference sequence). CDR3 size: 14 residues. V lost 8 bases and J lost 6, with 17 bases in between. The CDR3 reads CARKTSQGNSPLHF. CDR3 nucleotide sequence: TGTGCCCGTAAAACGTCACAGGGTAATTCACCCCTCCACTTT.

The chain carries TRBV7-7 and TRBJ2-7; maybe TRBD1 (6 bases). The CDR3 is 15 amino acids. Looked up from germline, CDR1 is SSHAT and CDR2 is FNYEAQ (reference sequence). Trimming took 5 bases from V and 3 from J, leaving 17 bases between them. This CDR3 reads CASSPSRGPGYEQYF. The CDR3 DNA follows: TGTGCCAGCAGCCCGTCCAGGGGACCCGGCTACGAGCAGTACTTC.

This clone showed up just a few times. The V and J genes are TRBV19 and TRBJ2-7; 9 bases are a match to TRBD1. Per germline, CDR1 LNHDA and CDR2 SQIVND (reference sequence). Germline trimming cut 7 bases from V and 5 bases from J; bases unmatched to any gene: 9. The CDR3 extends over 14 amino acids. Written as DNA, the CDR3 is TGTGCCAGTAAGTGGGGGACAGGGCACCACGAGCAGTACTTC. Its protein is CASKWGTGHHEQYF.

CDR3 nucleotide sequence: TGTGCCAGCAGCTTCTTAGGGGGCGCGGAGGAGACCCAGTACTTC. Translation: CASSFLGGAEETQYF. The chain has TRBV7-9 and TRBJ2-5; 7 nucleotides match TRBD1. Germline-derived CDR1 and CDR2 are SEHNR and FQNEAQ (reference sequence). CDR3 size: 15 residues. The trim removed 3 bases at V and 5 bases at J, leaving 9 bases unmatched. The whole variable domain, filled in from reference TRBV7-9 and TRBJ2-5, reads DTGVSQNPRHKITKRGQNVTFRCDPISEHNRLYWYRQTLGQGPEFLTYFQNEAQLEKSRLLSDRFSAERPKGSFSTLEIQRTEQGDSAMYLCASSFLGGAEETQYFGPGTRLLVL.

J is TRBJ1-2 and V is TRBV7-2, with 11 bases matching TRBD1. Germline V gene lookup returns CDR1 SGHTA and CDR2 FQGNSA. V shed 4 bases, J shed 4 bases, and the junction held 5 bases outside the gene matches. This CDR3 spans 15 amino acids. As DNA, the CDR3 is TGTGCCAGCAGCTCACGGGACAGGGGGACCTATGGCTACACCTTC. Encoded protein: CASSSRDRGTYGYTF.

This clone was seen a few times. The chain is built from TRBV2 and TRBJ1-1, with TRBD1 matching 9 bases. The CDR3 is made up of 14 amino acids. Germline V gene data show CDR1 as SNHLY and CDR2 as FYNNEI. The CDR3 loop reads CASVRQGGNTEAFF. The CDR3 bases are TGTGCTTCCGTACGACAGGGGGGGAACACTGAAGCTTTCTTT.

This clone was recorded a few times. This sequence joins TRBV2 and TRBJ2-7; 10 nucleotides align to TRBD2. Germline V lookup: CDR1 SNHLY, CDR2 FYNNEI. The CDR3 is 15 residues long. Germline trimming cut 2 bases from V and 1 base from J; bases unmatched to any gene: 2. The CDR3 DNA reads TGTGCCAGCAGTGAACCTAGCGGGGGATCCTACGAGCAGTACTTC. This encodes CASSEPSGGSYEQYF. Together with reference TRBV2 and TRBJ2-7, the CDR3 gives the full variable domain: EPEVTQTPSHQVTQMGQEVILRCVPISNHLYFYWYRQILGQKVEFLVSFYNNEISEKSEIFDDQFSVERPDGSNFTLKIRSTKLEDSAMYFCASSEPSGGSYEQYFGPGTRLTVT.

The V and J genes are TRBV7-2 and TRBJ2-5; 9 nucleotides match TRBD1. CDR1 SGHTA and CDR2 FQGNSA come from the germline V gene. The CDR3 extends over 15 amino acids. Trimming cost V 0 bases and J 4 bases; bases outside gene matches: 3. The CDR3: CASSLAGQGPETQYF. In nucleotides, the CDR3 is TGTGCCAGCAGCTTAGCGGGACAGGGCCCAGAGACCCAGTACTTC. The full variable domain, in which reference TRBV7-2 and TRBJ2-5 provide the parts outside the CDR3, is GAGVSQSPSNKVTEKGKDVELRCDPISGHTALYWYRQSLGQGLEFLIYFQGNSAPDKSGLPSDRFSAERTGGSVSTLTIQRTQQEDSAVYLCASSLAGQGPETQYFGPGTRLLVL.

This clone was recorded only once. V is TRBV5-1 and J is TRBJ2-7, with 14 bases identical to TRBD2. J gave up 12 bases and V 5 bases, and 10 bases lay outside the gene matches. The CDR3 is 14 amino acids. Germline V gene data show CDR1 as SGHRS and CDR2 as YFSETQ. CDR3 sequence: CASSETSGRANGYF. In nucleotides, the CDR3 is TGCGCCAGCAGTGAGACTAGCGGGAGGGCCAATGGGTACTTC.